The rows below give T cell receptor beta chains drawn from one sample of a study of cytomegalovirus exposure and HLA in healthy donors. Repertoires were generated with immunoSEQ multiplex PCR, while TCRdb's copy carries only in-frame clones and drops some. The sample has fewer than 130,000 clones, about 80% seen once. Material for sequencing was PBMCs. The origin of the receptors is a woman between 40 and 55 years old in good health and CMV-seronegative. The CDR3 runs from the conserved cysteine through the conserved F or W. D genes are given only for firm matches. A clone size is listed for some rows: how often the clone was seen (once, few, many), or a class if it is expanded.

abundance	v_gene	j_gene	d_gene	CDR3aa	CDR3nt
.	TRBV19	TRBJ1-5	TRBD1	CASSMSGQGSNQPQHF	TGTGCCAGTAGTATGAGTGGACAGGGGAGCAATCAGCCCCAGCATTTT
.	TRBV18	TRBJ1-1	.	CASSPPKMNTEAFF	TGTGCCAGCTCACCACCCAAAATGAACACTGAAGCTTTCTTT
.	TRBV5-6	TRBJ1-2	.	CASSSLGQAPYGYTF	TGTGCCAGCAGCTCGTTGGGGCAGGCGCCTTATGGCTACACCTTC
.	TRBV30	TRBJ2-3	TRBD2	CAWGLSGRAGTDTQYF	TGTGCCTGGGGTCTGAGCGGGAGGGCCGGAACAGATACGCAGTATTTT
.	TRBV11-3	TRBJ1-1	.	CASSFYAGAEAFF	TGTGCCAGCAGCTTCTACGCGGGGGCTGAAGCTTTCTTT
.	TRBV28	TRBJ2-7	TRBD2	CASTISSGGPYYEQYF	TGTGCCAGCACTATATCCAGCGGGGGGCCGTACTACGAGCAGTACTTC
.	TRBV13	TRBJ2-3	.	CASSRSTDTQYF	TGTGCCAGCAGCCGGAGCACAGATACGCAGTATTTT
.	TRBV28	TRBJ2-7	TRBD1	CASKAGTGVGEQYF	TGTGCCAGCAAAGCCGGGACAGGGGTGGGGGAGCAGTACTTC
.	TRBV29-1	TRBJ2-1	.	CSVDFPGAGLYNEQFF	TGCAGCGTTGACTTCCCTGGGGCGGGACTTTACAATGAGCAGTTCTTC
.	TRBV30	TRBJ2-7	.	CAWMELFEGYEQYF	TGTGCCTGGATGGAGTTATTTGAGGGTTACGAGCAGTACTTC
.	TRBV11-3	TRBJ2-5	TRBD1	CASSSSGTGQETQYF	TGTGCCAGCAGCTCTTCCGGGACAGGGCAAGAGACCCAGTACTTC
.	TRBV2	TRBJ2-1	.	CASSDRRDNEQFF	TGTGCCAGCAGTGACCGGCGGGACAATGAGCAGTTCTTC
.	TRBV18	TRBJ2-1	.	CASSLRLTDSYNEQFF	TGTGCCAGCTCACTCCGACTGACGGATTCCTACAATGAGCAGTTCTTC
few	TRBV6-4	TRBJ2-2	TRBD2	CASSVLAGDTGELFF	TGTGCCAGCAGTGTTCTAGCGGGGGACACCGGGGAGCTGTTTTTT
.	TRBV30	TRBJ2-5	TRBD1	CAWSSRGLYFQETQYF	TGTGCCTGGAGCTCAAGGGGGCTTTACTTCCAAGAGACCCAGTACTTC
.	TRBV5-5	TRBJ1-3	TRBD1	CASSINRDRGPGNTIYF	TGTGCCAGCAGCATAAACCGGGACAGGGGACCTGGAAACACCATATATTTT